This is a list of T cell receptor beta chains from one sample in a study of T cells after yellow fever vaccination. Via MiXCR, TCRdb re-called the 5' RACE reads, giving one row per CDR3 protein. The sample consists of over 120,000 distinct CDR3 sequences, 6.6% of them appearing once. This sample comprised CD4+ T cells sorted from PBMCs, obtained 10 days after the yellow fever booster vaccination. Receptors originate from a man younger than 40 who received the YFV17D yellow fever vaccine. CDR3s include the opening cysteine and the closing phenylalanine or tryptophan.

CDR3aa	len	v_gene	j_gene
CASSIRAGWQPQHF	14	TRBV19	TRBJ1-5
CASSFKWGSYNEQFF	15	TRBV7-2	TRBJ2-1
CASTQGPGTGTYEQYF	16	TRBV28	TRBJ2-7
CASSFGGTGFNEQFF	15	TRBV5-1	TRBJ2-1
CASSFGMERPQHF	13	TRBV12-3/TRBV12-4	TRBJ1-5
CATSPTGGAADTQYF	15	TRBV15	TRBJ2-3
CASSLAYNEQFF	12	TRBV7-2	TRBJ2-1
CASSLRLAGNTGELFF	16	TRBV7-9	TRBJ2-2
CATSRGLAGRYNEQFF	16	TRBV15	TRBJ2-1
CASSTGTGDEQYF	13	TRBV7-9	TRBJ2-7
CARSFLPPGQGNTWELFF	18	TRBV6-4	TRBJ2-2
CATHLAGLQETQYF	14	TRBV6-1	TRBJ2-5
CASSKGVSYNEQFF	14	TRBV5-4	TRBJ2-1
CASSFPGNQETQYF	14	TRBV28	TRBJ2-5
CASSERTLSRQNTEAFF	17	TRBV25-1	TRBJ1-1
CASSEQGVSLAGGTYEQYF	19	TRBV2	TRBJ2-7
CASSSRLYRTSGRANTGELFF	21	TRBV11-3	TRBJ2-2
CASSPRGGTINTEAFF	16	TRBV18	TRBJ1-1
CASSHIYEQYF	11	TRBV7-2	TRBJ2-7
CASSLPTKRQLYNEQFF	17	TRBV5-5	TRBJ2-1
CASSFQYEQYF	11	TRBV7-2	TRBJ2-7